This T cell receptor beta chain was captured in a study of shared clonotypes between healthy human individuals. Study context: The donor group consisted of two women and three men, aged 18 to 49. Study results and caveats: Generation of non-shared clonotypes was less probable than generation of clonotypes shared by all four donors.

The CDR3 is 17 amino acids. Germline V gene data show CDR1 as SGHTA and CDR2 as FQGNSA. V was pared by 5 bases and J by 1 base, with 19 bases between. On this clone itself: Its antigen remains unknown. The sample holds other DNA sequences that translate to the same CDR3.

For each subset, genomic DNA was distributed in equal portions over several immunoSEQ plates. Produced via immunoSEQ multiplex PCR; TCRdb's table is partial and in-frame only. The table records approximately 1.4 million clones, nearly 99% of them present only once. Sequencing input: naive CD4+ T cells sorted from blood. The subset was: CD45RA+ positively selected. The rearrangement uses TRBV7-2 and TRBJ2-3; either TRBD1 or TRBD2 may supply D (7 bases each). The source is a man aged 25-45 years in good health. CDR3 DNA sequence: TGTGCCAGCAGCCCAGGGGGGGGCGGGGGAGGCACAGATACGCAGTATTTT. Protein: CASSPGGGGGGTDTQYF. Combining the CDR3 with reference TRBV7-2 and TRBJ2-3 gives the whole variable domain GAGVSQSPSNKVTEKGKDVELRCDPISGHTALYWYRQSLGQGLEFLIYFQGNSAPDKSGLPSDRFSAERTGGSVSTLTIQRTQQEDSAVYLCASSPGGGGGGTDTQYFGPGTRLTVL.